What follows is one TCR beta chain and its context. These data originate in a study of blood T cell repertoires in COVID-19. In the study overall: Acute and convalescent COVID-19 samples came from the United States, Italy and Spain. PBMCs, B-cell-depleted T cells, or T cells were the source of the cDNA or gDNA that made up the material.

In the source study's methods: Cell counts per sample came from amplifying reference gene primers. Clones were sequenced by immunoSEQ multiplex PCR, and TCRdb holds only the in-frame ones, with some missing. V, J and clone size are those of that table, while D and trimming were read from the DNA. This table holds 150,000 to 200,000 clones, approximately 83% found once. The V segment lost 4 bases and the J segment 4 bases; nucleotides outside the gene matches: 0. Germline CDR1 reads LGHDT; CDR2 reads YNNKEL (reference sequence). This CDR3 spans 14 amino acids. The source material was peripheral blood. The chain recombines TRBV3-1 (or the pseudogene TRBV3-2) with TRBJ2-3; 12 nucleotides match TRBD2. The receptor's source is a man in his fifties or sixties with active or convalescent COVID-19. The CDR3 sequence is CASSPSGRADTQYF. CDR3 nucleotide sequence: TGTGCCAGCAGCCCTAGCGGGAGGGCAGATACGCAGTATTTT.